This T cell receptor (beta chain) was sequenced for a study of beta chain features in type 1 diabetes. The CDR3 loop spans 14 amino acids. The germline CDR1 and CDR2 sequences are ENHRY and SYGVKD. Unmatched junction bases numbered 3, after V lost 6 bases and J lost 0 bases. Sequenced material consisted of expressed TCRB transcripts (all of the isolated RNA was reverse transcribed). Several million reads on average were seen across naive, central memory and regulatory T cell samples. The table came from immunoSEQ multiplex PCR; TCRdb's copy has only in-frame clones and leaves some out. The sample has roughly 140,000 clones; approximately 52% are singletons. Study observations and caveats: Highly expressing activated T cells could be over-counted with a cDNA template.

In regard to this clone: The antigen is not known.

The clonotype originates from a man between 18 and 35 years old in good health. This chain uses TRBV10-3 with TRBJ2-7, with 9 positions matching TRBD1. The sample consisted of Tregs from blood. DNA for the CDR3: TGTGCCATCAGGGGACAGGGCAGCTCCTACGAGCAGTACTTC. As protein: CAIRGQGSSYEQYF.